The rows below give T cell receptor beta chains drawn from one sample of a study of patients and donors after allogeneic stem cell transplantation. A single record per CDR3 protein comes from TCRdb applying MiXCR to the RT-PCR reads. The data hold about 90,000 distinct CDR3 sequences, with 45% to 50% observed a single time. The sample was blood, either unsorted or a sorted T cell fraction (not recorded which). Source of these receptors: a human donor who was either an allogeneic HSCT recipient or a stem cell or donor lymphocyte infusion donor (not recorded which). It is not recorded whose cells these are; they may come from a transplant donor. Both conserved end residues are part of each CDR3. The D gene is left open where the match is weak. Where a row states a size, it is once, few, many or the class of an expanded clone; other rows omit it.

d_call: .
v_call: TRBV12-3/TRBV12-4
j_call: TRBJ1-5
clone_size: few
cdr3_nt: TGTGCCAGCAGCCTTAATGAGAATCAGCCCCAGCATTTT
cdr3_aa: CASSLNENQPQHF

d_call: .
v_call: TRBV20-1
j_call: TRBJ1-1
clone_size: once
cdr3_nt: TGCAGTGCTGGGGCCCCAAGGCCTGAAGCTTTCTTT
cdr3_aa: CSAGAPRPEAFF

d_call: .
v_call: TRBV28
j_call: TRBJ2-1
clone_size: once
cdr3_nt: TGTGCCAGCAGTTCCTCTTCTAGGAGCTCCTACAATGAGCAGTTCTTC
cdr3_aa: CASSSSSRSSYNEQFF

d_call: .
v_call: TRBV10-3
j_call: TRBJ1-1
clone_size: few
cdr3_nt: TGTGCCTCAGATAGGGGGGGGACTGTTGAAGCTTTCTTT
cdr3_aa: CASDRGGTVEAFF

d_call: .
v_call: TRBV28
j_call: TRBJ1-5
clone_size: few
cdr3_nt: TGTGCCAGCAGCGATATCTCACCCCAGCATTTT
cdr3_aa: CASSDISPQHF

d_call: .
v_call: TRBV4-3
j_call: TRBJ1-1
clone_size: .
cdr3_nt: TGCGCCAGCAGCCAAGATGATTTGGGGGGCACTGAAGCTTTCTTT
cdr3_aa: CASSQDDLGGTEAFF

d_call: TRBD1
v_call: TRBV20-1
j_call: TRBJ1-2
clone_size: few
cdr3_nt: TGCAGTGCTAGAGATTACAGGGGGTATTATGGCTACACCTTC
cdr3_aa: CSARDYRGYYGYTF

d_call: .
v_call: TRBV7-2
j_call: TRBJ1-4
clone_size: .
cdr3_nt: TGTGCCAGCAGCTTAAGGAAAGAGGAAAAACTGTTTTTT
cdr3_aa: CASSLRKEEKLFF

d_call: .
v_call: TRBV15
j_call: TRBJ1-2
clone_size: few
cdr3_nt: TGTGCCACCAGCAGAGATCTAATCCAGGGGTCGGGCTACACCTTC
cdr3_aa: CATSRDLIQGSGYTF

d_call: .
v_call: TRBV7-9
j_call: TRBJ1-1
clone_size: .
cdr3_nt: TGTGCCAGCAGCGCCACTCCAGGGTTTACTGAAGCTTTCTTT
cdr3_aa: CASSATPGFTEAFF

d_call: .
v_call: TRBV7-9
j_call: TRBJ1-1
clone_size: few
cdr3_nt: TGTGCCAGCAGCTTAGAGGGCAACACTGAAGCTTTCTTT
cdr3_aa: CASSLEGNTEAFF

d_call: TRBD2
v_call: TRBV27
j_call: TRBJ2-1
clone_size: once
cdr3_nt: TGTGCCAGCAGGCCAGGGACTAGTGGAAATGAGCAGTTCTTC
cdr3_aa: CASRPGTSGNEQFF

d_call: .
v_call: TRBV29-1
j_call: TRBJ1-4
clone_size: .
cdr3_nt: TGCAGCGCCGAAGGGACAATTGAAGAAAAACTGTTTTTT
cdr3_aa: CSAEGTIEEKLFF

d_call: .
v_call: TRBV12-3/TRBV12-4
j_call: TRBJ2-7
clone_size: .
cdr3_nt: TGTGCCAGCAGTTTACGCAGTATACTCTACGAGCAGTACTTC
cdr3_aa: CASSLRSILYEQYF

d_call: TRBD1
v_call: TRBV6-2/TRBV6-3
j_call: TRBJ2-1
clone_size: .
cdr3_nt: TGTGCCAGCAGCGGCTTCAGGGACAGCGTCTACAATGAGCAGTTCTTC
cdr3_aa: CASSGFRDSVYNEQFF

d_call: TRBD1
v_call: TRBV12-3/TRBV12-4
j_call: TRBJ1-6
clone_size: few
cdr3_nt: TGTGCCAGCAGTTACAGGGGGCGTCGTTCACCCCTCCACTTT
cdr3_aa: CASSYRGRRSPLHF

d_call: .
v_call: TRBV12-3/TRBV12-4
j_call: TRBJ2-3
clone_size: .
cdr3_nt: TGTGCCAGCAGTTTGAGAGGAGGTTGGTTCACAGATACGCAGTATTTT
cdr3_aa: CASSLRGGWFTDTQYF

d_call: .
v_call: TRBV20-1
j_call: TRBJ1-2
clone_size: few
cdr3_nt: TGCAGTGCTATAGGGTTCCAGGAAAACTATGGCTACACCTTC
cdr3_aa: CSAIGFQENYGYTF

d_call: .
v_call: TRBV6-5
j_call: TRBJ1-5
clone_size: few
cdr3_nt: TGTGCCAGCAGTTACTCGTCAGGGGCTCTACTCAAGGCCCAGCATTTT
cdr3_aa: CASSYSSGALLKAQHF

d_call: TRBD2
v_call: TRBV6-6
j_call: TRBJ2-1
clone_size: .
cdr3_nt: TGTGCCAGCAGCTTAGCGGGAGACTACAATGAGCAGTTCTTC
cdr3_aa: CASSLAGDYNEQFF

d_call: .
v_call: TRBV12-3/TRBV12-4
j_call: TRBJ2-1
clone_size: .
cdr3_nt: TGTGCCAGCAATCCCCAGGACGGGTCTTCTGAGCAGTTCTTC
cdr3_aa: CASNPQDGSSEQFF

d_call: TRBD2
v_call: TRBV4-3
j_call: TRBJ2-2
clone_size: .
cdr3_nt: TGCGCCAGCAGCCGCGGGACTAGCGGGGCCGGGGAGCTGTTTTTT
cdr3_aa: CASSRGTSGAGELFF

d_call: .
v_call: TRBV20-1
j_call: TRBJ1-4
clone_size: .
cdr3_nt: TGCAGTGCTGGGCGGGGTATGGATGAAAAACTGTTTTTT
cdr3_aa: CSAGRGMDEKLFF

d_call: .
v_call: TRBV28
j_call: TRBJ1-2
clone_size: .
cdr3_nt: TGTGCCAGCAGCGAACCGGGACACCGGGATGGCTACACCTTC
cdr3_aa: CASSEPGHRDGYTF

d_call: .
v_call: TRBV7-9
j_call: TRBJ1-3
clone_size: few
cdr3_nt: TGTGCCAGCAGCTCCGATCTCGGTGGAAACACCATATATTTT
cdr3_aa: CASSSDLGGNTIYF

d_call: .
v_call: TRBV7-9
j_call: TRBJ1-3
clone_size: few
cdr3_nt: TGTGCCAGCAGCTCGCCCTTCATCGGAGGAAACACCATATATTTT
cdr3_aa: CASSSPFIGGNTIYF

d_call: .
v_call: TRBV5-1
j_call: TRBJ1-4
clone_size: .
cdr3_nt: TGCGCCAGCAGCTTGGGAACTGCTAATGAAAAACTGTTTTTT
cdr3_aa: CASSLGTANEKLFF

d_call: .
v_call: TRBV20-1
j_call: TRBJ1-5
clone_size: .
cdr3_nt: TGCAGTGCTAGTCTACCCTATAGCAATCAGCCCCAGCATTTT
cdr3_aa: CSASLPYSNQPQHF

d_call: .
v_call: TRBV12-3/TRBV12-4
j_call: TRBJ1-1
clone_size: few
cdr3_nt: TGTGCCAGCAGTCAAGGGACGGCCACTGAAGCTTTCTTT
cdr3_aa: CASSQGTATEAFF

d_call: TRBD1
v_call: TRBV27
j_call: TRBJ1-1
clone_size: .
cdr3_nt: TGTGCCAGCAGCTTGGAGGGGGCACGAGTTAATTCTGAAGCTTTCTTT
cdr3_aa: CASSLEGARVNSEAFF

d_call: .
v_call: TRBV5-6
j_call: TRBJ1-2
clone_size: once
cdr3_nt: TGTGCCAGCAGCTTGGCAGGGGACTATGGCTACACCTTC
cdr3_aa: CASSLAGDYGYTF

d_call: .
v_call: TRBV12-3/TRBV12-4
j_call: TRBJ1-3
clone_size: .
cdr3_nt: TGTGCCAGCAGTTGGTCCCCTAGGTCTGGAAACACCATATATTTT
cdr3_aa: CASSWSPRSGNTIYF

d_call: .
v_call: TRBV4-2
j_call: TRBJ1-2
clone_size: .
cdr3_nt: TGTGCCAGCAGCCTTTTCAAGGGTGATGGCTACACCTTC
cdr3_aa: CASSLFKGDGYTF

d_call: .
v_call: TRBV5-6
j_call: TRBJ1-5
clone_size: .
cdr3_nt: TGTGCCAGCAGCTTGTACGGCAGGACTGATATGCCCCAGCATTTT
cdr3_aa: CASSLYGRTDMPQHF

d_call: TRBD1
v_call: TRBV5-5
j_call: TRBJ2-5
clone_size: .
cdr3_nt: TGTGCCAGCACAAACCGGGACAGGACGTACTTC
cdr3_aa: CASTNRDRTYF

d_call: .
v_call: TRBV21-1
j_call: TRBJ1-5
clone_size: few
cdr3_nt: TGTGCCAGCAGCAAGGCGGTAACGGCGAACAATCAGCCCCAGCATTTT
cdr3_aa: CASSKAVTANNQPQHF

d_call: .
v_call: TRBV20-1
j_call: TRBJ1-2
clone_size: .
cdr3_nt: TGCAGTGCTACCGCGGGTTCTCACTATGGCTACACCTTC
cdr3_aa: CSATAGSHYGYTF

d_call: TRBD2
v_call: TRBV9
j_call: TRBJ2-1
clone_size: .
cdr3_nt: TGTGCCAGCAGCGTATTCGCGGGAGGGCCTAGTGAGCAGTTCTTC
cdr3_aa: CASSVFAGGPSEQFF

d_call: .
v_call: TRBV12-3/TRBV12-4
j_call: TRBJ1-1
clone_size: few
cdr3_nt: TGTGCCAGCAGTTTATTTTACCCTGAAGCTTTCTTT
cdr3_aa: CASSLFYPEAFF

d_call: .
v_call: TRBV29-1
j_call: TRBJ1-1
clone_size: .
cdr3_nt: TGCAGCGTGGCCTTATGGACTATGAACACTGAAGCTTTCTTT
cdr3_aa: CSVALWTMNTEAFF

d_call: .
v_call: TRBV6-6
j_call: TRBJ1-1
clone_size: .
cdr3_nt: TGTGCCAGCAGTTACGTTGACCCGCCTGAAGCTTTCTTT
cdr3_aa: CASSYVDPPEAFF

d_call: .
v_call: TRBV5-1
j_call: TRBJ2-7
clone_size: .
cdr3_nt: TGCGCCAGCAGCTTGGAGGGGGGCGGCTACGAGCAGTACTTC
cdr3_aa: CASSLEGGGYEQYF

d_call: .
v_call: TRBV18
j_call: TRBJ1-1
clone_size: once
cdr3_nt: TGTGCCAGCTCACCACCGATGAACACTGAAGCTTTCTTT
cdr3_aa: CASSPPMNTEAFF

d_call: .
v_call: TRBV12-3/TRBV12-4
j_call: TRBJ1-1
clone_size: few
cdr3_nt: TGTGCCAGCAGTTTGGGTAGTTACCCCATGAACACTGAAGCTTTCTTT
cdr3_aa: CASSLGSYPMNTEAFF

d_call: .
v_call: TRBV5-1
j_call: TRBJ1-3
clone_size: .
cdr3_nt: TGCGCCAGCAGGCGTGACGGGGGAAACACCATATATTTT
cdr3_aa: CASRRDGGNTIYF

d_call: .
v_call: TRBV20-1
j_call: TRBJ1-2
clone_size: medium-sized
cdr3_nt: TGCAGTGCACGGTCGGAGTATGGCTACACCTTC
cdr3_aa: CSARSEYGYTF

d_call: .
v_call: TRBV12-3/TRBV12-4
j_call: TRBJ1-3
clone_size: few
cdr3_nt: TGTGCCAAAAAACTTGGAAACACCATATATTTT
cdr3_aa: CAKKLGNTIYF

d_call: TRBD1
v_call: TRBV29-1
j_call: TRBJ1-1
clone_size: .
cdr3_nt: TGCAGCGTAATCAGGGGGCAAACTGAAGCTTTCTTT
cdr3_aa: CSVIRGQTEAFF

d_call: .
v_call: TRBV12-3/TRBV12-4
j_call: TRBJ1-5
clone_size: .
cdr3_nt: TGTGCCAGCAGTGGGGTTGGGGGAAATCAGCCCCAGCATTTT
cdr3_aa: CASSGVGGNQPQHF

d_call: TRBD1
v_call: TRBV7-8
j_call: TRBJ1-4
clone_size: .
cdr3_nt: TGTGCCAGCACCAAGGACAGGCCTTCTAATGAAAAACTGTTTTTT
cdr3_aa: CASTKDRPSNEKLFF

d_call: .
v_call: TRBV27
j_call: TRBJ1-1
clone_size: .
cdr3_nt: TGTGCCAGCAGTTTACAGCAGAACACTGAAGCTTTCTTT
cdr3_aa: CASSLQQNTEAFF

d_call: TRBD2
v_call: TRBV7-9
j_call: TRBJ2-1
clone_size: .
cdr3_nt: TGTGCCAGCAGCACCACTAGCGGGAGTGATGAGCAGTTCTTC
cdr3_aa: CASSTTSGSDEQFF

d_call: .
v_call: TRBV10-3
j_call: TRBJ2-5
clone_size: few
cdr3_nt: TGTGCCATCAGTGAGTCGACGGCTGGGGGAGAGACCCAGTACTTC
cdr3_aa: CAISESTAGGETQYF

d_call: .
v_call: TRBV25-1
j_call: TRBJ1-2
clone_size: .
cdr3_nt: TGTGCCAGCAGTGATCGCCCCAACAGGGAAAACTATGGCTACACCTTC
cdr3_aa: CASSDRPNRENYGYTF

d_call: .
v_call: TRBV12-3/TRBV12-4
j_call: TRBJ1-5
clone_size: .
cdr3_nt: TGTGCCAGCAGTTACAGACCAGGTAGCAATCAGCCCCAGCATTTT
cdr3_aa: CASSYRPGSNQPQHF

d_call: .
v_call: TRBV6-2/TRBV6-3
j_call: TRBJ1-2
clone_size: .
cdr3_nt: TGTGCCAGCAGTTACCGTATCTATGGCTACACCTTC
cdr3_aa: CASSYRIYGYTF

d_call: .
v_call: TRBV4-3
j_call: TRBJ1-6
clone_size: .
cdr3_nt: TGCGCCAGCAGCCAAGACCGGACCTATAATTCACCCCTCCACTTT
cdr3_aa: CASSQDRTYNSPLHF

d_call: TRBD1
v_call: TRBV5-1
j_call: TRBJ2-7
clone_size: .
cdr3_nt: TGCGCCAGCAGCTTGGGACGAGAGGGGGCCCGTTACCACGAGCAGTACTTC
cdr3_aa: CASSLGREGARYHEQYF